These 26 T cell receptor beta chains share one sample of origin, sequenced in a study of T cells in Graves' hyperthyroidism and ophthalmopathy. RNA transcripts were the template for amplifying TCR beta CDR3 regions. HTBI primers were the set used in a first-round RT-PCR of the TCR CDR3. TCRdb itself ran the multiplex PCR reads through MiXCR, one entry per CDR3 protein. The table records more than 500,000 distinct CDR3 sequences, roughly 15% of them present only once. Specimen: blood. The origin of the receptors is a woman aged 25 to 39 with Graves' hyperthyroidism.

This chain connects TRBV6-1 to TRBJ2-6; D not resolved. The ends were cut back, 4 bases at V and 4 bases at J, with 8 bases in the middle. From germline, CDR1 is MNHNS and CDR2 SASEGT. This CDR3 comprises 14 residues. CDR3 protein: CASSATGGANVLTF. CDR3 in DNA: TGTGCCAGCAGTGCCACCGGGGGGGCCAACGTCCTGACTTTC.

This clonotype was observed at least ten times. The V and J genes are TRBV28 and TRBJ2-1, with 9 bases matching TRBD1. Germline values: CDR1 MDHEN, CDR2 SYDVKM. The CDR3 consists of 14 residues. With V trimmed by 5 bases and J by 7 bases, 6 bases remained unmatched. CDR3 coding DNA: TGTGCCAGCAGTGTGGACAGGGGTGAGAATGAGCAGTTCTTC. It yields the protein CASSVDRGENEQFF. Full variable domain (missing parts from reference TRBV28 and TRBJ2-1): DVKVTQSSRYLVKRTGEKVFLECVQDMDHENMFWYRQDPGLGLRLIYFSYDVKMKEKGDIPEGYSVSREKKERFSLILESASTNQTSMYLCASSVDRGENEQFFGPGTRLTVL.

A remark on this clonotype: Being one base from a much bigger clone, this may be a read error. The chain couples TRBV28 to TRBJ1-5, with 8 nucleotides matching TRBD1. V was pared by 5 bases and J by 7 bases, with 10 bases of the junction left unmatched. This CDR3 is built from 15 residues. Germline loops: CDR1 MDHEN, CDR2 SYDVKM. The CDR3 reads CASSPQGAMRQPQHF. The CDR3 DNA reads TGTGCCAGCAGTCCGCAGGGGGCGATGAGACAGCCCCAGCATTTT.

This clonotype was seen many times. The chain carries TRBV9 and TRBJ2-3; a possible D gene is TRBD1 (7 bases). CDR3 size: 16 residues. Germline V gene lookup returns CDR1 SGDLS and CDR2 YYNGEE. V gave up 0 bases and J gave up 0 bases, with 11 bases separating them. The CDR3 sequence: CASSVVGGQSTDTQYF. The DNA of the CDR3 is TGTGCCAGCAGCGTAGTGGGGGGACAGAGCACAGATACGCAGTATTTT.

This sequence joins TRBV20-1 and TRBJ1-2; 11 nucleotides match TRBD1. In germline, CDR1 is DFQATT, CDR2 SNEGSKA (reference sequence). This CDR3 spans 14 amino acids. The V segment lost 2 bases and the J segment 8 bases; nucleotides outside the gene matches: 7. CDR3 loop: CSARPLGQGGGYTF. In nucleotides, the CDR3 is TGCAGTGCTAGACCTTTGGGACAGGGGGGAGGCTACACCTTC.

This clonotype was detected a few times. J is TRBJ2-7 and V is TRBV5-1; D unresolved. Per germline, CDR1 SGHRS and CDR2 YFSETQ. V shed 1 base and J shed 3 bases, with 8 bases lying between them. This CDR3 comprises 13 residues. CDR3 nucleotide sequence: TGCGCCAGCAGCTTGATCGGCAGCTACGAGCAGTACTTC. It codes for CASSLIGSYEQYF.

Only a few counts were recorded for this clonotype. The chain combines TRBV6-1 with TRBJ2-1, with 9 bases aligning to TRBD2. Germline V gives CDR1 MNHNS, CDR2 SASEGT. V was clipped by 8 bases and J by 9 bases; unmatched bases: 8. The CDR3 has 13 amino acids. The CDR3 sequence is CASSISGSGEQFF. CDR3 in DNA: TGTGCCAGCTCGATTAGCGGGAGTGGTGAGCAGTTCTTC.

This clonotype was seen more than once but under ten times. The chain recombines TRBV6-1 with TRBJ1-1, with no clear D. CDR1 and CDR2 (germline): MNHNS, SASEGT. The V end lost 6 bases, the J end lost 0 bases, and 14 bases lay between the germline ends. The CDR3 length is 15 residues. DNA of the CDR3: TGTGCCAGCAGCTCCTTTGGCCGCCTGAACACTGAAGCTTTCTTT. Translating gives CASSSFGRLNTEAFF.

Ten or more counts support this clonotype. V is TRBV7-8 and J is TRBJ2-7; 7 positions agree with TRBD1. The junction had 5 bases not matched to a gene; V was cut back by 5 bases and J by 4 bases. CDR1 SGHVS and CDR2 FQNEAQ come from the germline V gene. The CDR3 spans 13 residues. In DNA, the CDR3 is TGTGCCAGCAGCCGAACGACAGGGTACGAGCAGTACTTC. Protein: CASSRTTGYEQYF.

Only a few counts were recorded for this clonotype. This may come from a read error, since a much larger clone is one base off. The J gene is TRBJ2-1, the V gene TRBV28, with 14 bases that match TRBD2. Matching the DNA end better, TRBJ2-7 makes the J call doubtful. The germline CDR1 and CDR2 sequences are MDHEN and SYDVKM. This CDR3 region has 15 residues. The CDR3 loop is CASSRLAGGDNEQYF. As DNA, the CDR3 is TGTGCCAGCAGTCGACTAGCGGGAGGGGACAATGAGCAGTACTTC.

This clonotype was seen a few times. This CDR3 reads CASSMGQGLISYEQYF. DNA for the CDR3: TGTGCCAGTAGTATGGGACAGGGACTAATCTCCTACGAGCAGTACTTC. V and J are TRBV19 and TRBJ2-7, with 9 bases identical to TRBD1. Germline V lookup: CDR1 LNHDA, CDR2 SQIVND (reference sequence). With 3 bases clipped from V and 0 bases from J, the junction kept 6 bases outside the gene matches. The CDR3 loop spans 16 amino acids. The variable domain in full, with the rest retrieved from reference TRBV19 and TRBJ2-7, is DGGITQSPKYLFRKEGQNVTLSCEQNLNHDAMYWYRQDPGQGLRLIYYSQIVNDFQKGDIAEGYSVSREKKESFPLTVTSAQKNPTAFYLCASSMGQGLISYEQYFGPGTRLTVT.

This clonotype has at least ten counts. The chain couples TRBV6-5 to TRBJ2-7, with TRBD2 as a possible D gene (5 bases). Trimming stripped 0 bases from V and 7 bases from J, with 16 bases between. Looked up from germline, CDR1 is MNHEY and CDR2 is SVGAGI. This CDR3 is built from 15 residues. Here the CDR3 reads CASSYSMGSSGEQYF. In DNA, the CDR3 is TGTGCCAGCAGTTACTCGATGGGGTCATCGGGAGAGCAGTACTTC.

A few counts support this clonotype. The V and J genes are TRBV6-1 and TRBJ2-2; D not resolved. Germline V lookup: CDR1 MNHNS, CDR2 SASEGT. This CDR3 region has 11 residues. With 5 bases removed from V and 7 bases from J, the gap between germline ends came to 5 bases. This CDR3 is CASSMHGELFF. The CDR3 DNA follows: TGTGCCAGCAGTATGCACGGGGAGCTGTTTTTT.

V gene TRBV6-5 combines with J gene TRBJ1-5; D might be TRBD1 (6 bases). The germline CDR1 and CDR2 sequences are MNHEY and SVGAGI. The CDR3 totals 17 residues. V was trimmed by 0 bases and J by 6 bases, leaving 18 bases between them. The CDR3 reads CASSYSKGPGEPQPQHF. Here the CDR3 DNA reads TGTGCCAGCAGTTACTCTAAAGGCCCAGGGGAACCTCAGCCCCAGCATTTT.

The rearrangement joins TRBV30 to TRBJ2-7; TRBD1 is a possible D gene (5 bases). The CDR3 sequence is 12 residues long. The germline gives CDR1 GTSNPN, CDR2 SVGIG (reference sequence). Trimming shortened V by 0 bases and J by 6 bases, and 9 bases separated the two germline ends. In DNA, the CDR3 is TGTGCCTGGAGTGTAGGGGTACCCGAGCAGTACTTC. Protein: CAWSVGVPEQYF.

In this sample, this clonotype turned up many times. The V and J genes are TRBV7-9 and TRBJ2-7; 8 nucleotides line up with TRBD2. Germline V gene data show CDR1 as SEHNR and CDR2 as FQNEAQ (reference sequence). The J segment lost 7 bases and the V segment lost 3 bases, leaving 11 bases of the junction unmatched. CDR3 length: 15 amino acids. CDR3 sequence reads: CASSLSGGPVREQYF. The DNA for the CDR3 is TGTGCCAGCAGCTTGTCGGGAGGGCCGGTCCGGGAGCAGTACTTC. The complete variable domain, with remaining parts taken from reference TRBV7-9 and TRBJ2-7, reads DTGVSQNPRHKITKRGQNVTFRCDPISEHNRLYWYRQTLGQGPEFLTYFQNEAQLEKSRLLSDRFSAERPKGSFSTLEIQRTEQGDSAMYLCASSLSGGPVREQYFGPGTRLTVT.

The rearrangement links TRBV9 to TRBJ2-2; tentative D call: TRBD1 (5 bases). The CDR3 extends over 16 amino acids. The germline gives CDR1 SGDLS, CDR2 YYNGEE. V was shortened by 4 bases and J by 5 bases, with 18 bases between the two germline ends. This CDR3 reads CASSLSQGTFTGELFF. The CDR3 DNA follows: TGTGCCAGCAGCCTTTCCCAGGGAACGTTTACCGGGGAGCTGTTTTTT. The full variable domain, its missing parts supplied by reference TRBV9 and TRBJ2-2, is DSGVTQTPKHLITATGQRVTLRCSPRSGDLSVYWYQQSLDQGLQFLIQYYNGEERAKGNILERFSAQQFPDLHSELNLSSLELGDSALYFCASSLSQGTFTGELFFGEGSRLTVL.

The table lists this clonotype with many counts. The rearrangement uses TRBV2 and TRBJ2-5; no firm D call. CDR1 SNHLY and CDR2 FYNNEI come from the germline V gene. The length of the CDR3 is 14 residues. The ends were cut back, 3 bases at V and 2 bases at J, with 10 bases in the middle. CDR3 DNA: TGTGCCAGCAGTGATAGGCGTCTACAAGAGACCCAGTACTTC. The encoded protein is CASSDRRLQETQYF.

This clonotype was counted a few times. The rearrangement joins TRBV13 to TRBJ2-1, with TRBD1 matching over 8 bases. This CDR3 contains 16 residues. CDR1 is PRHDT, CDR2 FYEKMQ, per germline (reference sequence). The V and J ends lost 0 bases and 9 bases, in that order; junction bases with no gene match: 10. DNA for the CDR3: TGTGCCAGCAGCTTAGGCCTTTGGACAGGGACGAGTGAGCAGTTCTTC. Protein: CASSLGLWTGTSEQFF.

The table lists this clonotype with a few counts. The V and J genes are TRBV30 and TRBJ2-5, with D possibly being TRBD2 (6 bases). The CDR3 has 13 residues. V was trimmed by 3 bases and J by 7 bases, leaving 15 bases between them. Germline V gene sequence: CDR1 GTSNPN, CDR2 SVGIG (reference sequence). CDR3 nucleotide sequence: TGTGCCTGGAGATTAAGCGGGCTGGCGACCCAGTACTTC. Translation: CAWRLSGLATQYF. Filled out from reference TRBV30 and TRBJ2-5, the complete variable domain reads SQTIHQWPATLVQPVGSPLSLECTVEGTSNPNLYWYRQAAGRGLQLLFYSVGIGQISSEVPQNLSASRPQDRQFILSSKKLLLSDSGFYLCAWRLSGLATQYFGPGTRLLVL.

As regards this clonotype: A much larger clonotype is one base distant, so this may be a read error. Here the CDR3 reads CATSETGTAPGYTF. The CDR3 DNA reads as TGTGCCACCAGTGAAACCGGGACGGCCCCTGGCTACACCTTC. The V gene is TRBV6-1, the J gene TRBJ1-2; possibly TRBD1 for D (5 bases). The CDR3 runs to 14 residues. In germline, CDR1 is MNHNS, CDR2 SASEGT.

This clonotype was counted a few times. The gene calls are TRBV7-9 and TRBJ2-6; D call uncertain. Trimming stripped 5 bases from V and 0 bases from J, with 17 bases between. CDR3 length: 18 residues. Germline CDR1 and CDR2: SEHNR and FQNEAQ (reference sequence). The CDR3 sequence is CASSAQPRVVSGANVLTF. The CDR3 DNA reads as TGTGCCAGCAGCGCTCAACCAAGGGTAGTCTCTGGGGCCAACGTCCTGACTTTC.

The chain carries TRBV5-1 and TRBJ2-7; 8 bases are shared with TRBD2. Germline V gives CDR1 SGHRS, CDR2 YFSETQ. V gave up 4 bases and J gave up 0 bases; unmatched junction bases: 6. This CDR3 is built from 15 residues. The CDR3 region is CASSPGGTSSYEQYF. CDR3 sequence (DNA): TGCGCCAGCAGCCCGGGGGGGACTTCCTCCTACGAGCAGTACTTC. The full variable domain, in which reference TRBV5-1 and TRBJ2-7 provide the parts outside the CDR3, is KAGVTQTPRYLIKTRGQQVTLSCSPISGHRSVSWYQQTPGQGLQFLFEYFSETQRNKGNFPGRFSGRQFSNSRSEMNVSTLELGDSALYLCASSPGGTSSYEQYFGPGTRLTVT.

This clonotype was seen only a few times. The J gene is TRBJ1-1, the V gene TRBV7-8; 12 bases fit TRBD1. V dropped 4 bases and J dropped 7; count of bases not matched to a gene: 10. Germline V CDR1 and CDR2: SGHVS, FQNEAQ. The CDR3 runs 16 residues. The CDR3 nucleotides are TGTGCCAGCAGCTACGGGACAGGGGGCGCTTCTGGTGAAGCTTTCTTT. Residues: CASSYGTGGASGEAFF.

Concerning this clonotype itself: Since a much larger clone is just one base distant, this may be a read error. The rearrangement links TRBV25-1 to TRBJ2-7; 10 positions match TRBD1. The V and J ends lost 6 bases and 2 bases, in that order; junction bases with no gene match: 4. This CDR3 spans 14 amino acids. CDR1 is MGHDK and CDR2 is SYGVNS in the germline V gene. The CDR3 region has the DNA TGTGCCAGCAGGGGACAGGGGAGCACCTACGAGCAGTACTTC. Translation gives CASRGQGSTYEQYF.

Ten or more counts support this clonotype. CDR3 sequence reads: CSTFRALNTEAFF. The CDR3 DNA reads as TGCAGTACATTCAGGGCCCTGAACACTGAAGCTTTCTTT. The chain employs TRBV20-1 and TRBJ1-1, with TRBD1 as a possible D gene (5 bases). The CDR3 extends over 13 amino acids. Trimming stripped 8 bases from V and 0 bases from J, with 13 bases between. CDR1 and CDR2 (germline): DFQATT, SNEGSKA (reference sequence).